The rows below give T cell receptor beta chains drawn from one sample of a study of blood T cell repertoires in COVID-19. Here immunoSEQ multiplex PCR was the method, and the copy in TCRdb shows in-frame clones only, minus some. Altogether roughly 65,000 clones are present, 79% being singletons, with the ten largest covering approximately 17%. Sample: peripheral blood. The source of these receptors is a man in his 60s with acute or convalescent COVID-19. CDR3s include the opening cysteine and the closing phenylalanine or tryptophan. Each record gives: J gene, D gene, clone size, V gene, CDR3 protein, CDR3 DNA. A D gene is named only where the DNA matches it firmly. Some rows mark clone size as missing; the rest say once, few, many or name a class of expanded clone.

TRBJ1-4 | TRBD1 | . | TRBV19 | CASTRDSYNEKLFF | TGTGCCAGTACTAGGGACAGTTATAATGAAAAACTGTTTTTT
TRBJ1-5 | . | . | TRBV6-5 | CVVGGAPGQPQHF | TGTGTCGTCGGGGGGGCCCCGGGCCAGCCCCAGCATTTT
TRBJ2-7 | TRBD2 | . | TRBV27 | CASSPLRAGAAYEQYF | TGTGCCAGCAGTCCGCTCCGGGCGGGAGCAGCCTACGAGCAGTACTTC
TRBJ1-5 | . | few | TRBV7-2 | CASSFGRGLGQPQHF | TGTGCCAGCAGCTTCGGCAGGGGCCTTGGTCAGCCCCAGCATTTT
TRBJ2-2 | . | . | TRBV7-2 | CASSRTANTGELFF | TGTGCCAGCAGTCGGACAGCGAACACCGGGGAGCTGTTTTTT
TRBJ1-1 | . | few | TRBV6-2/TRBV6-3 | CASSYGANRPTEAFF | TGTGCCAGCAGTTACGGAGCTAACCGGCCCACTGAAGCTTTCTTT
TRBJ1-1 | TRBD1 | . | TRBV30 | CAWSPRYRGPRGTEAFF | TGTGCCTGGAGTCCTCGGTATAGGGGGCCAAGAGGGACTGAAGCTTTCTTT
TRBJ1-6 | TRBD1 | . | TRBV27 | CASSPGGTGNNSPLHF | TGTGCCAGCAGCCCAGGGGGGACAGGGAACAATTCACCCCTCCACTTT
TRBJ2-5 | . | . | TRBV5-6 | CASSLVSAGRQETQYF | TGTGCCAGCAGCTTGGTTTCCGCGGGGAGACAAGAGACCCAGTACTTC
TRBJ2-7 | . | . | TRBV18 | CASSPPGLGTYEQYF | TGTGCCAGCTCACCACCGGGACTGGGCACCTACGAGCAGTACTTC
TRBJ2-5 | . | . | TRBV7-9 | CASSPVGLETQYF | TGTGCCAGCAGCCCAGTGGGCTTGGAGACCCAGTACTTC
TRBJ1-1 | . | . | TRBV10-3 | CAISDPVQEAFF | TGTGCCATCAGTGACCCAGTTCAGGAAGCTTTCTTT
TRBJ1-1 | . | . | TRBV6-5 | CASGGGKNTEAFF | TGTGCCAGCGGCGGGGGAAAGAACACTGAAGCTTTCTTT
TRBJ1-2 | . | few | TRBV7-9 | CASSLEGRWSNYGYTF | TGTGCCAGCAGCTTAGAGGGGCGGTGGTCAAACTATGGCTACACCTTC
TRBJ1-6 | . | . | TRBV5-1 | CASSFDSYNSPLHF | TGCGCCAGCAGCTTCGACAGCTATAATTCACCCCTCCACTTT
TRBJ2-5 | TRBD2 | . | TRBV5-8 | CASSSGRGVQETQYF | TGTGCCAGCAGCTCAGGGAGGGGAGTCCAAGAGACCCAGTACTTC
TRBJ2-7 | TRBD1 | . | TRBV6-5 | CASRILQGTSYEQYF | TGTGCCAGCAGAATACTACAGGGGACATCCTACGAGCAGTACTTC
TRBJ1-5 | . | . | TRBV3-1/TRBV3-2 | CASSQGGGHNQPQHF | TGTGCCAGCAGCCAAGGGGGCGGCCACAATCAGCCCCAGCATTTT
TRBJ1-2 | TRBD1 | . | TRBV12-5 | CASGRGQLGFYGYTF | TGTGCTAGTGGCAGGGGACAGCTTGGCTTCTATGGCTACACCTTC
TRBJ1-2 | . | . | TRBV18 | CASSPSSGSNYGYTF | TGTGCCAGCTCCCCCTCATCAGGTTCCAACTATGGCTACACCTTC
TRBJ2-5 | . | . | TRBV7-2 | CASSRGATVEETQYF | TGTGCCAGCAGCCGTGGGGCCACCGTCGAAGAGACCCAGTACTTC
TRBJ2-5 | . | . | TRBV10-3 | CAIREGGEETQYF | TGTGCCATCAGAGAGGGGGGGGAAGAGACCCAGTACTTC
TRBJ2-7 | . | . | TRBV9 | CASSVGTHYEQYF | TGTGCCAGCAGCGTCGGGACTCACTACGAGCAGTACTTC
TRBJ1-2 | TRBD1 | . | TRBV7-9 | CASSLAVRGNYGYTF | TGTGCCAGCAGCTTAGCGGTCAGGGGGAACTATGGCTACACCTTC
TRBJ1-4 | . | . | TRBV19 | CASSSQGWTNEKLFF | TGTGCCAGTAGTTCGCAGGGTTGGACTAATGAAAAACTGTTTTTT
TRBJ2-3 | . | . | TRBV9 | CASSDSGGSTDTQYF | TGTGCCAGCAGCGACTCCGGGGGTTCCACAGATACGCAGTATTTT